Shown below are 2 T cell receptor beta chains from a single sample sequenced in a study of CD4 T cells in relation to SARS-CoV-2 and coronaviruses. Libraries were prepared by immunoSEQ multiplex PCR; TCRdb keeps only in-frame clonotypes and omits some of them. The sample contains about 37,000 clones, 88% of which appear only once. The sample taken for sequencing was memory CD4+ T cells from PBMCs. These receptors were obtained from an adult with COVID-19.

The genes are TRBV3-1 (or the pseudogene TRBV3-2) and TRBJ1-2; D not certain. Trimming cost V 5 bases and J 4 bases, with 14 bases left between them. In germline, CDR1 is LGHDT, CDR2 YNNKEL (reference sequence). There are 14 residues in the CDR3. In DNA, the CDR3 is TGTGCCAGCAGCTTGAGAGAGGTCAGCTATGGCTACACCTTC. This sequence encodes CASSLREVSYGYTF.

The genes are TRBV14 and TRBJ1-2, with unresolved D. Germline V gene lookup returns CDR1 SGHDN and CDR2 FVKESK. The length of the CDR3 is 13 residues. V lost 4 bases and J 4 bases, leaving 10 bases between the germline ends. CDR3 coding DNA: TGTGCCAGCAGCCTGTTACAAGGCTATGGCTACACCTTC. It codes for CASSLLQGYGYTF. Full variable domain (remainder filled in from reference TRBV14 and TRBJ1-2): EAGVTQFPSHSVIEKGQTVTLRCDPISGHDNLYWYRRVMGKEIKFLLHFVKESKQDESGMPNNRFLAERTGGTYSTLKVQPAELEDSGVYFCASSLLQGYGYTFGSGTRLTVV.